Sequencing of this TCR beta chain was carried out in a study of T cell responses to AZD1222 COVID-19 vaccine. As regards this clone: Its antigen is undetermined.

Germline V gives CDR1 SGHTA, CDR2 FQGNSA. This CDR3 has 14 amino acids. V shed 5 bases and J shed 2 bases, with 13 bases lying between them. Assay: immunoSEQ multiplex PCR; the TCRdb copy retains only in-frame clones and omits some. In the table there are approximately 150,000 clones, more than 75% of which are singletons. Pooled in the analysis were second doses at about 4 or about 12 weeks. Overall study findings and caveats: At study baseline, merely a handful of AZD1222 recipients were seropositive. Variant regions that are unmutated are reportedly the target of nearly half of spike-specific TCRs. Clonal diversity was possibly underestimated; the donors were predominantly white British and more often female.

This specimen consisted of peripheral blood, obtained 28 days after the second AZD1222 dose. This receptor was taken from an adult who received the AZD1222 COVID-19 vaccine. The rearrangement joins TRBV7-2 to TRBJ2-7; D not certain. CDR3 sequence reads: CASSLIPTAYEQYF. Written as DNA, the CDR3 is TGTGCCAGCAGCCTGATCCCAACCGCCTACGAGCAGTACTTC. Drawing the rest from reference TRBV7-2 and TRBJ2-7, the complete variable domain is GAGVSQSPSNKVTEKGKDVELRCDPISGHTALYWYRQSLGQGLEFLIYFQGNSAPDKSGLPSDRFSAERTGGSVSTLTIQRTQQEDSAVYLCASSLIPTAYEQYFGPGTRLTVT.